A single sample is the source of the 19 T cell receptor beta chains below, sequenced in a study of cytotoxic CD8 clonotypes in ibrutinib-treated CLL. Produced via immunoSEQ multiplex PCR; TCRdb's table is partial and in-frame only. The data show over 100,000 clones, with roughly 57% seen just once and 37% held by the top ten. The material was PBMCs, obtained after 24 months of ibrutinib treatment. All receptors come from a human donor with chronic lymphocytic leukemia.

The count of this clone is one. The chain employs TRBV5-8 and TRBJ2-1; 11 nucleotides align to TRBD2. This CDR3 is built from 15 residues. Germline values: CDR1 SGHTS, CDR2 YDEGEE. V gave up 5 bases and J gave up 8 bases; unmatched junction bases: 9. The CDR3 DNA reads as TGTGCCAGCAGAAATAGCGGGGGGGCCTTCGATGAGCAGTTCTTC. This encodes CASRNSGGAFDEQFF.

This clone came up many times. The rearrangement links TRBV7-2 to TRBJ2-3, with D tentatively TRBD1 (5 bases). Looked up from germline, CDR1 is SGHTA and CDR2 is FQGNSA. Trimming shortened V by 1 base and J by 11 bases, and 10 bases separated the two germline ends. This CDR3 has 12 amino acids. The CDR3 loop reads CASSLGQGGQYF. The CDR3, as DNA: TGTGCCAGCAGCTTAGGGCAGGGTGGGCAGTATTTT. The variable domain in full, with the rest retrieved from reference TRBV7-2 and TRBJ2-3, is GAGVSQSPSNKVTEKGKDVELRCDPISGHTALYWYRQSLGQGLEFLIYFQGNSAPDKSGLPSDRFSAERTGGSVSTLTIQRTQQEDSAVYLCASSLGQGGQYFGPGTRLTVL.

This chain links TRBV6-1 with TRBJ1-1, with D possibly matching TRBD1 (6 bases). From germline, CDR1 is MNHNS and CDR2 SASEGT. V lost 7 bases to trimming and J lost 6 bases, with 21 bases between them. The CDR3 is made up of 15 amino acids. The CDR3, as DNA: TGTGCCAGCATCCTAATACAGGGAGGAGGCGCTGAAGCTTTCTTT. Protein: CASILIQGGGAEAFF.

This chain joins TRBV27 and TRBJ1-1, with 8 bases lining up with TRBD1. The CDR3 is 18 amino acids. After removal of 4 bases from V and 1 base from J, the junction contained 14 bases not matched to a gene. Germline values: CDR1 MNHEY, CDR2 SMNVEV (reference sequence). DNA of the CDR3: TGTGCCAGCAGTTCGTCGAAAAAGACAGGGGCCACGAACACTGAAGCTTTCTTT. Translating it yields CASSSSKKTGATNTEAFF.

V is TRBV9 and J is TRBJ2-5, with D possibly matching TRBD1 (5 bases). Trimming shortened V by 0 bases and J by 7 bases, and 13 bases separated the two germline ends. The CDR3 is 14 residues long. Germline lookup yields CDR1 SGDLS and CDR2 YYNGEE. Here the CDR3 reads CASSVGQREGTQYF. The CDR3 DNA reads TGTGCCAGCAGCGTAGGACAGAGAGAAGGGACCCAGTACTTC. The whole variable domain, filled in from reference TRBV9 and TRBJ2-5, reads DSGVTQTPKHLITATGQRVTLRCSPRSGDLSVYWYQQSLDQGLQFLIQYYNGEERAKGNILERFSAQQFPDLHSELNLSSLELGDSALYFCASSVGQREGTQYFGPGTRLLVL.

This clone was picked up one time. The rearrangement joins TRBV30 to TRBJ1-1; unclear D gene. V shed 1 base and J shed 5 bases, with 20 bases lying between them. There are 16 residues in the CDR3. Germline loops: CDR1 GTSNPN, CDR2 SVGIG (reference sequence). The DNA of the CDR3 is TGTGCCTGGAGTGACAAAACCGACACTCCATGGACTGAAGCTTTCTTT. It codes for CAWSDKTDTPWTEAFF.

This chain uses TRBV28 with TRBJ2-5, with D perhaps TRBD1 (6 bases). V was trimmed by 6 bases and J by 5 bases, leaving 22 bases between them. This CDR3 contains 16 residues. Germline assignment: CDR1 MDHEN and CDR2 SYDVKM. This chain's CDR3 is CASSSQGEGPQETQYF. Here the CDR3 DNA reads TGTGCCAGCAGCTCACAGGGAGAGGGGCCTCAGGAGACCCAGTACTTC.

The V gene is TRBV5-1, the J gene TRBJ1-1; D is ambiguous. From germline, CDR1 is SGHRS and CDR2 YFSETQ. This CDR3 has 14 residues. V lost 3 bases, J lost 0 bases, and 9 bases lay in between. CDR3 protein: CASSSDVMNTEAFF. CDR3 DNA: TGCGCCAGCAGCTCGGATGTCATGAACACTGAAGCTTTCTTT.

This chain's CDR3 is CASSLYRQSSGNTIYF. DNA of the CDR3: TGTGCCAGCAGCCTATATCGGCAGAGCTCTGGAAACACCATATATTTT. The rearrangement joins TRBV16 to TRBJ1-3; D gene uncertain. The germline V gene encodes CDR1 KGHSY and CDR2 FQNENV. CDR3 size: 16 residues. V lost 4 bases, J lost 0 bases, and 13 bases lay in between.

This clone appeared a single time. The chain has TRBV7-2 and TRBJ1-3; TRBD1 might be the D (5 bases). V was pared by 5 bases and J by 4 bases, with 12 bases between. The CDR3 has 14 residues. Looked up from germline, CDR1 is SGHTA and CDR2 is FQGNSA. CDR3 loop: CASSPFRGGNTIYF. In nucleotides, the CDR3 is TGTGCCAGCAGCCCGTTTCGGGGCGGAAACACCATATATTTT.

The J gene is TRBJ2-7, the V gene TRBV19; a weak D match, TRBD2 (6 bases). This CDR3 has 14 residues. Trimming pared 0 bases from V and 6 bases from J, leaving 12 bases between. Germline CDR1 is LNHDA and CDR2 is SQIVND (reference sequence). CDR3 region: CASSIEGGASEQYF. The CDR3 nucleotides read TGTGCCAGTAGTATAGAAGGAGGGGCGTCCGAGCAGTACTTC.

In this sample, this clone turned up a few times. The CDR3 DNA follows: TGTGCCAGCAGTCCCGAACCTAGTAGCTCCTACGAGCAGTACTTC. This translates into CASSPEPSSSYEQYF. The chain uses TRBV6-1 and TRBJ2-7; D gene unclear. Germline loops: CDR1 MNHNS, CDR2 SASEGT. The CDR3 runs to 15 residues. V lost 5 bases and J lost 0, with 14 bases in between.

The gene calls are TRBV27 and TRBJ2-7, with 8 bases that match TRBD1. The CDR3 consists of 15 residues. J was trimmed by 5 bases and V by 2 bases; bases with no gene match: 8. CDR1 is MNHEY, CDR2 SMNVEV, per germline (reference sequence). CDR3 bases: TGTGCCAGCAGTTTACGCGGACAGGGTAGTAACGAGCAGTACTTC. This gives the protein CASSLRGQGSNEQYF.

In this sample, this clone turned up a few times. The V call is TRBV7-2, the J call TRBJ1-2; D call uncertain. The CDR3 sequence is 12 residues long. V gave up 5 bases and J gave up 4 bases, with 8 bases separating them. CDR1 is SGHTA and CDR2 is FQGNSA in the germline V gene. CDR3 sequence reads: CASSPGLYGYTF. CDR3 sequence (DNA): TGTGCCAGCAGCCCGGGCCTCTATGGCTACACCTTC.

This clone was recorded a few times. The chain recombines TRBV7-7 with TRBJ2-3; 9 nucleotides line up with TRBD1. The germline CDR1 and CDR2 sequences are SSHAT and FNYEAQ (reference sequence). V trimming: 5 bases; J trimming: 6 bases; junction bases outside the gene matches: 15. This CDR3 comprises 17 residues. CDR3 sequence: CASSPIPGQGRGDTQYF. CDR3 nucleotide sequence: TGTGCCAGCAGCCCCATTCCAGGACAGGGGAGAGGGGATACGCAGTATTTT.

In regard to this clone: This clone may be a read error of a much larger clone one base away. The same CDR3 is also encoded by other DNA sequences in this sample. The V gene is TRBV7-2, the J gene TRBJ2-2; D is perhaps TRBD1 or TRBD2 (6 bases each). Germline V lookup: CDR1 SGHTA, CDR2 FQGNSA. Trimming removed 5 bases at V and 5 bases at J, with 9 bases between. CDR3 length: 13 amino acids. Written as DNA, the CDR3 is TGTGCCAGCAGCCTAGGGGGGACCGGGGAGCTGTTTTTT. It encodes CASSLGGTGELFF.

The chain is built from TRBV18 and TRBJ2-7; TRBD2 is a possible D gene (5 bases). Germline CDR1 KGHSH, CDR2 LQKENI. V lost 8 bases to trimming and J lost 7 bases, with 30 bases between them. CDR3 length: 17 amino acids. Written as DNA, the CDR3 is TGTGCCAGCGCCCACGACACGGGGTACCCCGACCTTGGGGAGCAGTACTTC. It translates to CASAHDTGYPDLGEQYF.

V and J are TRBV7-2 and TRBJ1-2, with a tentative D call TRBD1 (6 bases). This CDR3 comprises 15 residues. Germline CDR1 is SGHTA and CDR2 is FQGNSA. V was shortened by 0 bases and J by 4 bases, with 12 bases between the two germline ends. The CDR3 nucleotides read TGTGCCAGCAGCTTAGCCGGGGGCTCAGCCTATGGCTACACCTTC. It yields the protein CASSLAGGSAYGYTF.

This clone was seen a single time. V is TRBV7-2 and J is TRBJ1-4; D perhaps matches TRBD1 (5 bases). The V end was cut by 5 bases, the J end by 2 bases, with 12 bases between. The CDR3 loop spans 15 amino acids. Germline CDR1 SGHTA, CDR2 FQGNSA. The CDR3 region is CASSLRRGTNEKLFF. CDR3 bases: TGTGCCAGCAGCCTACGAAGGGGCACTAATGAAAAACTGTTTTTT.